This T cell receptor (beta chain) was found in a study of T-cell reconstitution after alpha-beta-depleted transplantation in children. The TCRbeta library was prepared with unique molecular identifiers. MiXCR, run by TCRdb on the PCR reads, gives a single entry per CDR3 protein. Among roughly 490,000 distinct CDR3 sequences, about an eighth were seen once, and the ten largest hold about 14%. In its sample, this clonotype was seen a few times. CDR3 length equals 15 residues. Trimming took off 5 bases at V and 0 bases at J, with 15 bases between the two ends. Per the germline V gene, CDR1 is DFQATT and CDR2 is SNEGSKA (reference sequence).

The gene calls are TRBV20-1 and TRBJ2-3, with D perhaps being TRBD1 or TRBD2 (5 bases each). This receptor was identified in a female patient aged 2 to 10 who had a stem cell transplant for aplastic anemia, so the T cells may come from the graft donor. The sample in question was PBMCs, mostly from graft donor cells, obtained 180 days after TCRalphabeta/CD19-depleted stem cell transplant. The CDR3: CSAATGTPSTDTQYF. The CDR3 bases are TGCAGTGCTGCGACCGGGACCCCCAGCACAGATACGCAGTATTTT.